This T cell receptor beta chain was obtained from a study of blood T cell repertoires in COVID-19. All recovered Cohort 3 donors got two negative PCRs, got clearance, or saw symptom resolution. Germline V gives CDR1 SGHDN, CDR2 FVKESK. This CDR3 has 13 amino acids. Trimming took off 8 bases at V and 1 base at J, with 11 bases between the two ends. Using immunoSEQ multiplex PCR, the repertoire was profiled, and TCRdb retains in-frame clones only, with some absent. This table holds 150,000 to 250,000 clones, around 82% found once. This chain connects TRBV14 to TRBJ1-1; perhaps TRBD1 as D (5 bases). This receptor was obtained from a man in his forties who had recovered from COVID-19. Sequencing input: PBMCs or T cells enriched from blood (not recorded which). The CDR3 here is CASSGHPNTEAFF. The CDR3 nucleotides are TGTGCCAGCTCCGGACACCCGAACACTGAAGCTTTCTTT.